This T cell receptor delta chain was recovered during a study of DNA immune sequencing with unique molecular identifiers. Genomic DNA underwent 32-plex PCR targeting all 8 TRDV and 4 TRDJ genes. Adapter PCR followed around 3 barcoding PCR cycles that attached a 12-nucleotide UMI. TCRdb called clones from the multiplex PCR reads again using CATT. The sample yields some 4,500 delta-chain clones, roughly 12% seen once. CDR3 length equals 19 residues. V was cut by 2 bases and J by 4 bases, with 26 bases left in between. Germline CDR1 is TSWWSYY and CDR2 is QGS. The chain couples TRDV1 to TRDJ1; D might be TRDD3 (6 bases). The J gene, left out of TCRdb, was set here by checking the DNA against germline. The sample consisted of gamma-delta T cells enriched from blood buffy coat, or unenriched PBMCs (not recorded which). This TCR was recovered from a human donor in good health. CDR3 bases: TGTGCTCTTGGGGAATCTTCTGCCGCCTGGACGATACGGCACGATAAACTCATCTTT. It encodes CALGESSAAWTIRHDKLIF.